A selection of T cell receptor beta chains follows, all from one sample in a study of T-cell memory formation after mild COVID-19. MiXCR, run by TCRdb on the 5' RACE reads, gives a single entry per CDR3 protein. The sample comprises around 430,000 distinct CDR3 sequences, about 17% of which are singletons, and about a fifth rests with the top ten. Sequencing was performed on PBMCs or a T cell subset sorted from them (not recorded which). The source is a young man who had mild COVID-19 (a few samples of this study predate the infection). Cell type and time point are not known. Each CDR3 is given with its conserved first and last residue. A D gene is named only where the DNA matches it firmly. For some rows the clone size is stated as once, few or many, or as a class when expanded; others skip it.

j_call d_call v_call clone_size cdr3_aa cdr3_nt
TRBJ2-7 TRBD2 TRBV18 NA CASSRPPGASGGLEQYF TGTGCCAGCTCAAGACCGCCTGGGGCTAGCGGGGGCCTGGAGCAGTACTTC
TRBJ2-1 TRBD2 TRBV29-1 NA CSVNVMRGGLNEQFF TGCAGCGTTAACGTAATGCGGGGGGGCCTGAATGAGCAGTTCTTC
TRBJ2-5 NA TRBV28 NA CASKRDQETQYF TGTGCCAGCAAGAGGGACCAGGAGACCCAGTACTTC
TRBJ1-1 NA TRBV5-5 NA CASSLEYLNTEAFF TGTGCCAGCAGCTTGGAGTACCTGAACACTGAAGCTTTCTTT
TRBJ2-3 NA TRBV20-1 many CSARDRGGKTDTQYF TGCAGTGCTAGAGACAGAGGGGGGAAGACAGATACGCAGTATTTT
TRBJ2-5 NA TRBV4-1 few CASSQVGTGGHGETQYF TGCGCCAGCAGCCAAGTCGGAACGGGGGGCCATGGAGAGACCCAGTACTTC
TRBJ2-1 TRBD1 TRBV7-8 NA CASSAGGSVNEQFF TGTGCCAGCAGCGCAGGGGGTAGCGTCAATGAGCAGTTCTTC
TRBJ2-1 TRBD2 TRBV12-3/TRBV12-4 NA CASSPGRGGIHNEQFF TGTGCCAGCAGCCCGGGTCGGGGGGGAATCCACAATGAGCAGTTCTTC
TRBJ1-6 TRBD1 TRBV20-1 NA CSAKDRESPLHF TGCAGTGCAAAAGACAGGGAGTCACCCCTCCACTTT
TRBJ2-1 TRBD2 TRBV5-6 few CASSLAAGVFF TGTGCCAGCAGCTTGGCCGCGGGGGTGTTCTTC
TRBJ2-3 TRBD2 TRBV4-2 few CASSPYERGGTDTQYF TGTGCCAGCAGCCCATATGAGCGGGGGGGCACAGATACGCAGTATTTT
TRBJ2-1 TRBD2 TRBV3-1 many CASSRLAGGVSYNEQFF TGTGCCAGCAGCCGACTAGCGGGGGGCGTATCCTACAATGAGCAGTTCTTC
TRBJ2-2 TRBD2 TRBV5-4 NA CASSPGLAGRTGELFF TGTGCCAGCAGCCCGGGACTAGCGGGCCGAACCGGGGAGCTGTTTTTT
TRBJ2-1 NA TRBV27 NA CASSLLGNNEQFF TGTGCCAGCAGTTTGTTGGGGAACAATGAGCAGTTCTTC
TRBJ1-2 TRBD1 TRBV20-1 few CSASDRGYGYTF TGCAGTGCTTCCGACAGGGGCTATGGCTACACCTTC